The TCR beta chain under discussion was sequenced for a study of blood T cell repertoires in COVID-19. Method: immunoSEQ multiplex PCR; TCRdb's copy keeps in-frame clones and lacks some. In the table there are 280,000 or so clones, around 85% of which are singletons. CDR3 length: 14 amino acids. The germline CDR1 and CDR2 sequences are SGHTA and FQGNSA. V shed 5 bases and J shed 2 bases, with 12 bases lying between them. The chain has TRBV7-2 and TRBJ1-2; D call uncertain. The sequence was collected from a woman between 45 and 65 years old who had recovered from COVID-19. Source material: PBMCs or T cells enriched from blood (not recorded which). CDR3 nucleotide sequence: TGTGCCAGCAGCGTCGCTCGAGGGAACTATGGCTACACCTTC. As protein: CASSVARGNYGYTF.